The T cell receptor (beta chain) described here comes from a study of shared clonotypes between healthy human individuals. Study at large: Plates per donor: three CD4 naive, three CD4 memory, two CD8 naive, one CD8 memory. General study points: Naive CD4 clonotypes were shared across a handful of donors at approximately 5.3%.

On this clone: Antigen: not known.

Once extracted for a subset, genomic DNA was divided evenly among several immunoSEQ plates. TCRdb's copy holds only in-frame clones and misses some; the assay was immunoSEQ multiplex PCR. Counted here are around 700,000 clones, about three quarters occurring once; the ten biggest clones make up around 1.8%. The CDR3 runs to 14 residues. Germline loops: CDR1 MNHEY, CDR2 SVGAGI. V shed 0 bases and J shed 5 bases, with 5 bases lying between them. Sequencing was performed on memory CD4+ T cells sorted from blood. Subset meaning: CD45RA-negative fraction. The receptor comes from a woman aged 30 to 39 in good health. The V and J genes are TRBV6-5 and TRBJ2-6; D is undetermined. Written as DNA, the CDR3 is TGTGCCAGCAGTTACTCTTACAGGGCCAACGTCCTGACTTTC. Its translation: CASSYSYRANVLTF.